What follows are 21 T cell receptor beta chains derived from one specimen sequenced in a study of T cell responses to AZD1222 COVID-19 vaccine. This table comes from immunoSEQ multiplex PCR, and its TCRdb copy is limited to in-frame clones, with some not included. The data hold about 140,000 clones, with more than 70% observed a single time. Source: peripheral blood, taken on day 0 of AZD1222 vaccination. Source of these receptors: an adult in good health.

The J gene is TRBJ1-2, the V gene TRBV5-1, with D unresolved. Germline V gene data show CDR1 as SGHRS and CDR2 as YFSETQ. Trimming removed 0 bases at V and 8 bases at J, with 8 bases between. The CDR3 runs to 12 residues. CDR3 amino acids: CASSLGSRGYTF. As DNA, the CDR3 is TGCGCCAGCAGCTTGGGGTCTAGAGGCTACACCTTC.

V usage is TRBV6-2 or TRBV6-3 and J usage is TRBJ1-5; D is unresolved. The CDR3 totals 15 residues. V was clipped by 0 bases and J by 4 bases, with 10 bases between them. Germline V gene sequence: CDR1 MNHEY, CDR2 SVGEGT. The DNA of the CDR3 is TGTGCCAGCAGTTACTCGATAACGTTAAATCAGCCCCAGCATTTT. Translating it yields CASSYSITLNQPQHF.

The chain combines TRBV19 with TRBJ1-2, with D perhaps TRBD1 (5 bases). CDR3 length: 13 residues. V was clipped by 3 bases and J by 7 bases, with 12 bases between them. Germline loops: CDR1 LNHDA, CDR2 SQIVND (reference sequence). CDR3 protein: CASSILRDRGYTF. For the CDR3, the DNA is TGTGCCAGTAGTATTCTCCGGGACCGTGGCTACACCTTC.

The rearrangement joins TRBV7-9 to TRBJ1-4; 12 nucleotides agree with TRBD1. The CDR3 extends over 16 amino acids. Per germline, CDR1 SEHNR and CDR2 FQNEAQ (reference sequence). After removal of 5 bases from V and 7 bases from J, the junction contained 8 bases not matched to a gene. The CDR3 DNA reads TGTGCCAGCAGCGGGGGACAGGGGGCGCGGTTTGAAAAACTGTTTTTT. As protein: CASSGGQGARFEKLFF.

V and J are TRBV11-3 and TRBJ1-1, with D hard to call. This CDR3 has 13 amino acids. Trimming removed 4 bases at V and 1 base at J, with 7 bases between. The germline V gene encodes CDR1 SGHNT and CDR2 YENEEA. The CDR3 nucleotides read TGTGCCAGCAGCTATAAGCAGAACACTGAAGCTTTCTTT. Amino acid sequence: CASSYKQNTEAFF.

The CDR3 coding sequence is TGCGCCAGCAGCCATTCGGGCTCACCCCTCCACTTT. Translating it yields CASSHSGSPLHF. V gene TRBV4-1 combines with J gene TRBJ1-6; no clear D gene. The germline V gene has CDR1 MGHRA and CDR2 YSYEKL. Trimming removed 3 bases from V and 10 bases from J, with 7 bases in between. The CDR3 spans 12 residues.

The gene calls are TRBV4-3 and TRBJ2-5; 10 positions agree with TRBD2. CDR3 size: 17 residues. Unmatched junction bases numbered 7, after V lost 2 bases and J lost 1 base. Germline CDR1 and CDR2: LGHNA and YSLEER. This chain's CDR3 is CASSQRKSGGVQETQYF. The CDR3, as DNA: TGCGCCAGCAGCCAAAGGAAGAGCGGGGGGGTCCAAGAGACCCAGTACTTC.

V usage is TRBV30 and J usage is TRBJ2-5, with D possibly matching TRBD2 (6 bases). CDR1 is GTSNPN and CDR2 is SVGIG in the germline V gene (reference sequence). This CDR3 comprises 14 residues. Between the trimmed V and J ends, which lost 0 bases and 2 bases, there was a span of 10 bases. CDR3 DNA sequence: TGTGCCTGGAGTGTATCGGCGGGGCAAGAGACCCAGTACTTC. As protein: CAWSVSAGQETQYF. Looking up the rest from reference TRBV30 and TRBJ2-5 gives the full variable domain: SQTIHQWPATLVQPVGSPLSLECTVEGTSNPNLYWYRQAAGRGLQLLFYSVGIGQISSEVPQNLSASRPQDRQFILSSKKLLLSDSGFYLCAWSVSAGQETQYFGPGTRLLVL.

The rearrangement joins TRBV19 to TRBJ1-6; no reliable D call. Germline-derived CDR1 and CDR2 are LNHDA and SQIVND (reference sequence). This CDR3 contains 15 residues. V was cut by 6 bases and J by 7 bases, with 16 bases left in between. Here the CDR3 DNA reads TGTGCCAGTAGATTAGACGGCAGGAGCAATTCACCCCTCCACTTT. Its protein product is CASRLDGRSNSPLHF.

This chain connects TRBV11-2 to TRBJ1-2; 9 positions agree with TRBD1. V trimming: 2 bases; J trimming: 14 bases; junction bases outside the gene matches: 6. The CDR3 runs 12 residues. CDR1 is SGHAT, CDR2 FQNNGV, per germline. The CDR3 DNA reads TGTGCCAGCAGCTTACAAGGGACAGGGAAAACCTTC. The encoded protein is CASSLQGTGKTF.

The gene calls are TRBV3-1 (or the pseudogene TRBV3-2) and TRBJ1-4; the match to TRBD1 covers 7 bases. Looked up from germline, CDR1 is LGHDT and CDR2 is YNNKEL (reference sequence). V lost 0 bases and J lost 0; bases outside the gene matches: 7. The CDR3 extends over 18 amino acids. The CDR3 region is CASSQDGQVFATNEKLFF. CDR3 DNA: TGTGCCAGCAGCCAAGATGGACAGGTCTTCGCAACTAATGAAAAACTGTTTTTT.

The J gene is TRBJ2-1, the V gene TRBV4-2; the D gene is possibly TRBD1 (6 bases). Trimming took off 2 bases at V and 0 bases at J, with 8 bases between the two ends. The germline V gene has CDR1 LGHNA and CDR2 YNFKEQ. The CDR3 totals 15 residues. The CDR3 loop is CASSQQGSSYNEQFF. The CDR3 DNA reads as TGTGCCAGCAGCCAACAGGGGAGCTCCTACAATGAGCAGTTCTTC.

The chain combines TRBV25-1 with TRBJ1-5; TRBD1 aligns across 9 bases. The CDR3 has 17 residues. After removal of 6 bases from V and 4 bases from J, the junction contained 13 bases not matched to a gene. CDR1 is MGHDK, CDR2 SYGVNS, per germline. CDR3 region: CASRYRGPHPRNQPQHF. CDR3 coding DNA: TGTGCCAGCAGATACAGGGGGCCCCACCCCAGGAATCAGCCCCAGCATTTT.

The chain uses TRBV7-9 and TRBJ1-1; no clear D. Per germline, CDR1 SEHNR and CDR2 FQNEAQ (reference sequence). CDR3 size: 14 residues. Between the trimmed V and J ends, which lost 7 bases and 0 bases, there was a span of 12 bases. CDR3 loop: CASNPGPLNTEAFF. The CDR3 DNA reads TGTGCCAGCAATCCCGGACCGTTGAACACTGAAGCTTTCTTT.

The chain couples TRBV4-3 to TRBJ1-6; 9 bases match TRBD1. CDR1 and CDR2 from the germline V gene are LGHNA and YSLEER. The CDR3 has 14 amino acids. The V and J ends lost 4 bases and 10 bases, in that order; junction bases with no gene match: 5. DNA for the CDR3: TGCGCCAGCAGCCCCCGGACAGGGGACTCACCCCTCCACTTT. The encoded protein is CASSPRTGDSPLHF.

In this sample, this clone turned up once. The rearrangement joins TRBV3-1 (or the pseudogene TRBV3-2) to TRBJ2-1, with 8 bases aligning to TRBD2. Trimming removed 4 bases from V and 7 bases from J; junction bases left unmatched: 6. The germline gives CDR1 LGHDT, CDR2 YNNKEL (reference sequence). The CDR3 length is 14 residues. The CDR3 coding sequence is TGTGCCAGCAGCCTGAGCGGGAGCAGTAATGAGCAGTTCTTC. Translation: CASSLSGSSNEQFF.

The V and J genes are TRBV5-6 and TRBJ1-2; D call uncertain. V was shortened by 0 bases and J by 4 bases, with 13 bases between the two germline ends. CDR3 length: 15 amino acids. Germline loops: CDR1 SGHDT, CDR2 YYEEEE. CDR3 coding DNA: TGTGCCAGCAGCTTGGGGGCAGTCCGCCCCTATGGCTACACCTTC. It specifies CASSLGAVRPYGYTF.

The chain uses TRBV6-5 and TRBJ2-7, with D unclear. The CDR3 sequence is 13 residues long. The V and J ends lost 4 bases and 0 bases respectively, with 7 bases between them. The germline V gene has CDR1 MNHEY and CDR2 SVGAGI. The CDR3 region is CASSLQSSYEQYF. The CDR3 nucleotides read TGTGCCAGCAGTTTACAGAGCTCCTACGAGCAGTACTTC.

This chain joins TRBV4-3 and TRBJ2-3; 9 nucleotides match TRBD2. Losses at the gene ends were 3 bases for V and 2 bases for J; bases not matched to a gene: 12. Germline V lookup: CDR1 LGHNA, CDR2 YSLEER. This CDR3 region has 18 residues. Here the CDR3 DNA reads TGCGCCAGCAGCCATCGGGTGGCGCTAGCGGGGAACACAGATACGCAGTATTTT. Its protein product is CASSHRVALAGNTDTQYF.

This clone appeared a single time. The chain couples TRBV28 to TRBJ2-7; 7 bases align to TRBD1. Germline V gene data show CDR1 as MDHEN and CDR2 as SYDVKM. J was trimmed by 7 bases and V by 7 bases; bases with no gene match: 10. The CDR3 has 13 amino acids. CDR3 sequence reads: CASNSDRAGEQYF. The CDR3 coding sequence is TGTGCCAGCAACTCCGACAGGGCCGGGGAGCAGTACTTC.

The chain carries TRBV21-1 and TRBJ1-5. TRBV21-1 represents a pseudogene. The CDR3 totals 13 residues. The CDR3: CASSPRGNQPQHF. The CDR3 bases are TGTGCCAGCAGCCCGCGGGGCAATCAGCCCCAGCATTTT.